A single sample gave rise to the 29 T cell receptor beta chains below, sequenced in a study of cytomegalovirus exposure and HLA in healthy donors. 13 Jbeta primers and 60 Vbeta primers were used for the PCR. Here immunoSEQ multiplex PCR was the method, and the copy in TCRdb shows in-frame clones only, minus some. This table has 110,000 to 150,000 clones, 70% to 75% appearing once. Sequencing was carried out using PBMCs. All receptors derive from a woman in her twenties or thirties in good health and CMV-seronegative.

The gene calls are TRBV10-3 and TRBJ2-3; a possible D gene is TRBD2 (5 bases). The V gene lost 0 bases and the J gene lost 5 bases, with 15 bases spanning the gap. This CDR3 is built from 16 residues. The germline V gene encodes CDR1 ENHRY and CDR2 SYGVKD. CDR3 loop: CAISESTAAGVDTQYF. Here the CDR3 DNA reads TGTGCCATCAGTGAGTCGACGGCTGCGGGTGTAGATACGCAGTATTTT.

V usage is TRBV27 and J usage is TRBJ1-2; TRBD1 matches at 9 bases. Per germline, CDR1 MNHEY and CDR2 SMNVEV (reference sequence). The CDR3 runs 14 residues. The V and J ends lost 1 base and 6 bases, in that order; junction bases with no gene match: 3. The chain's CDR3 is CASSLLGQGDGYTF. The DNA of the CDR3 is TGTGCCAGCAGTTTATTGGGACAGGGAGATGGCTACACCTTC.

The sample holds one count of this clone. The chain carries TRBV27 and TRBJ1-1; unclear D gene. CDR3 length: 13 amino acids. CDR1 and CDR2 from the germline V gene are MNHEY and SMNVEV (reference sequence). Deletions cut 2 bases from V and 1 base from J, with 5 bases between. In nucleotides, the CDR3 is TGTGCCAGCAGTTTACACGGGAACACTGAAGCTTTCTTT. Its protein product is CASSLHGNTEAFF.

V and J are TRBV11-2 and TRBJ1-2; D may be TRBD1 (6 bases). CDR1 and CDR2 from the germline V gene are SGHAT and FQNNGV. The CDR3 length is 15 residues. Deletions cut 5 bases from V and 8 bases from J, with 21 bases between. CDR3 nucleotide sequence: TGTGCCAGCAGCCTTACAGGGTTCATCCCTCTCGGCTACACCTTC. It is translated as CASSLTGFIPLGYTF.

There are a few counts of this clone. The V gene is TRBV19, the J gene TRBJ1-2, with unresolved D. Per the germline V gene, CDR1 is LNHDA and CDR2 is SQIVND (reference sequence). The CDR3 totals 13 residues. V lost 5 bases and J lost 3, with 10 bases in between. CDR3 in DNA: TGTGCCAGTAGTTTCCGGGTCGACTATGGCTACACCTTC. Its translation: CASSFRVDYGYTF. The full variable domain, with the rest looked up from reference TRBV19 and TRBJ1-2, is DGGITQSPKYLFRKEGQNVTLSCEQNLNHDAMYWYRQDPGQGLRLIYYSQIVNDFQKGDIAEGYSVSREKKESFPLTVTSAQKNPTAFYLCASSFRVDYGYTFGSGTRLTVV.

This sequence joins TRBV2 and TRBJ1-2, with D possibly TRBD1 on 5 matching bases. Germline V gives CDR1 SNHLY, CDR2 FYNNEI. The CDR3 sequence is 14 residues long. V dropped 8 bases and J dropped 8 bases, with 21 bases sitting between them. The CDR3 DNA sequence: TGTGCCAGCCCACCTGAACCCAGGGTTGGGGGCTACACCTTC. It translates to CASPPEPRVGGYTF.

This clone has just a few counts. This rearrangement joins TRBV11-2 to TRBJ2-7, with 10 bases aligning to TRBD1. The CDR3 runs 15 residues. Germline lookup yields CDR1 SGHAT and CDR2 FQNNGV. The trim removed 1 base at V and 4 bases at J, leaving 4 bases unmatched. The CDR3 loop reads CASSLGQGALYEQYF. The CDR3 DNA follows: TGTGCCAGCAGCTTAGGACAGGGGGCGCTTTACGAGCAGTACTTC.

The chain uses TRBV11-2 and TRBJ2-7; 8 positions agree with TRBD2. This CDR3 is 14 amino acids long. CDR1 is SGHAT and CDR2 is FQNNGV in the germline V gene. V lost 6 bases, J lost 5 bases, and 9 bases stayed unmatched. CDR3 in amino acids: CASSRTGGAHEQYF. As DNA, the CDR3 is TGTGCCAGCAGTCGGACCGGGGGGGCGCACGAGCAGTACTTC. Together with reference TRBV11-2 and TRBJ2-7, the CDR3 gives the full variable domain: EAGVAQSPRYKIIEKRQSVAFWCNPISGHATLYWYQQILGQGPKLLIQFQNNGVVDDSQLPKDRFSAERLKGVDSTLKIQPAKLEDSAVYLCASSRTGGAHEQYFGPGTRLTVT.

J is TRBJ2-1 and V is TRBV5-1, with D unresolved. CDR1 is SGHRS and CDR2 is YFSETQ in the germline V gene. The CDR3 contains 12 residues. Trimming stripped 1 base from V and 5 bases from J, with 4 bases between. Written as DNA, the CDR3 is TGCGCCAGCAGCTTGCCTAACAATGAGCAGTTCTTC. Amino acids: CASSLPNNEQFF.

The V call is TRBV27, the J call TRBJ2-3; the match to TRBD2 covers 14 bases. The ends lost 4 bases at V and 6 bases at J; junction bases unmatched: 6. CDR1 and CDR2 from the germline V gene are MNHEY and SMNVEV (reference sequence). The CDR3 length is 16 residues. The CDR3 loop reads CASSWGLAGARDTQYF. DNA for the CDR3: TGTGCCAGCAGTTGGGGACTAGCGGGAGCCCGGGATACGCAGTATTTT.

Here the CDR3 reads CASSLAGTTNEKLFF. The CDR3 DNA is TGCGCCAGCAGCTTGGCCGGGACAACTAATGAAAAACTGTTTTTT. This rearrangement joins TRBV5-1 to TRBJ1-4; D is uncertain. The CDR3 covers 15 residues. Per the germline V gene, CDR1 is SGHRS and CDR2 is YFSETQ. Trimming took off 0 bases at V and 0 bases at J, with 6 bases between the two ends. Based on the CDR3 plus reference TRBV5-1 and TRBJ1-4, the full variable domain is KAGVTQTPRYLIKTRGQQVTLSCSPISGHRSVSWYQQTPGQGLQFLFEYFSETQRNKGNFPGRFSGRQFSNSRSEMNVSTLELGDSALYLCASSLAGTTNEKLFFGSGTQLSVL.

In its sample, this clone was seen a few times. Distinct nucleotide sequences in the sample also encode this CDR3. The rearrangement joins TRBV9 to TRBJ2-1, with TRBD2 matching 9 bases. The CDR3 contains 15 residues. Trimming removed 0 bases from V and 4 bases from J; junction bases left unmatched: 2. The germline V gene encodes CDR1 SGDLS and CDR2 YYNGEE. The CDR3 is CASSVGLAEYNEQFF. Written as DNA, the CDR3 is TGTGCCAGCAGCGTAGGACTAGCGGAGTACAATGAGCAGTTCTTC.

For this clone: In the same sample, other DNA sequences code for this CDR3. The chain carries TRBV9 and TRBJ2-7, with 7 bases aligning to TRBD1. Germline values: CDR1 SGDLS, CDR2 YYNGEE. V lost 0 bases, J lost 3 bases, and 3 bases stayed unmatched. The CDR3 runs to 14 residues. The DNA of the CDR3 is TGTGCCAGCAGCGTAGGGACAGGTGTCTACGAGCAGTACTTC. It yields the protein CASSVGTGVYEQYF.

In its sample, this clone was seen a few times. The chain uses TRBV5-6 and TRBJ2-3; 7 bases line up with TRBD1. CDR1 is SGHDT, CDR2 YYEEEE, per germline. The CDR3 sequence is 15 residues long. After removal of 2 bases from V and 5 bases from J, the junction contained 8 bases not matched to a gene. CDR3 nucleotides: TGTGCCAGCAGCTTACGGCAGGGGGTGAGAGATACGCAGTATTTT. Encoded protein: CASSLRQGVRDTQYF.

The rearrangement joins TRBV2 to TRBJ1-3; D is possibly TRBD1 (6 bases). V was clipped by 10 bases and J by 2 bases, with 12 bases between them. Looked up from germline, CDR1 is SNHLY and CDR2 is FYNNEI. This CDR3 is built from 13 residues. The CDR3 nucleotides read TGTGCCACCCAGGGGTCGGCTGGAAACACCATATATTTT. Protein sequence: CATQGSAGNTIYF.

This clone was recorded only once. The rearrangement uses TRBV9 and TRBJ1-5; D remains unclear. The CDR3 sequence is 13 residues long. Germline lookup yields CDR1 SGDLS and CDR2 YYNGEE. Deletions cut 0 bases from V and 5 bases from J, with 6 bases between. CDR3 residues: CASSVDGDQPQHF. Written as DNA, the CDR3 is TGTGCCAGCAGCGTAGACGGGGATCAGCCCCAGCATTTT.

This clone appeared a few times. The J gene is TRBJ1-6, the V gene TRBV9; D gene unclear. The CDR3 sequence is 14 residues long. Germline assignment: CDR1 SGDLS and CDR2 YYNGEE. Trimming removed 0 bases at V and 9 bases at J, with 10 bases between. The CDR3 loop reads CASSVGLSGSPLHF. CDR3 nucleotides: TGTGCCAGCAGCGTAGGTCTCTCGGGTTCACCCCTCCACTTT.

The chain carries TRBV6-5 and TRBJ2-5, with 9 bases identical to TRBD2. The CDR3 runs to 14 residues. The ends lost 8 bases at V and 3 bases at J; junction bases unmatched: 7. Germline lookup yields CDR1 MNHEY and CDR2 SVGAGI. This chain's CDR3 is CASAWTSDKETQYF. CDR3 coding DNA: TGTGCCAGCGCTTGGACTAGCGACAAAGAGACCCAGTACTTC.

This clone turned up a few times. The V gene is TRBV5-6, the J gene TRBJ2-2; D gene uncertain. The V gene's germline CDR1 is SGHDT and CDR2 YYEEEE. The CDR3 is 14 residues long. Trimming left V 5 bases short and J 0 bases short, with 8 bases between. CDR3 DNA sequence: TGTGCCAGCAGTCTAGACCCGAACACCGGGGAGCTGTTTTTT. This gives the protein CASSLDPNTGELFF.

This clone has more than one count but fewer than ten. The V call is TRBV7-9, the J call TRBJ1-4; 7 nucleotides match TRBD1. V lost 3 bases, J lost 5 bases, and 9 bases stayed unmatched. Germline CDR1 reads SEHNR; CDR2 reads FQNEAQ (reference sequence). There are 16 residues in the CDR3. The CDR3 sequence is CASSFPTGLGNEKLFF. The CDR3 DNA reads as TGTGCCAGCAGCTTCCCGACAGGGCTTGGAAATGAAAAACTGTTTTTT.

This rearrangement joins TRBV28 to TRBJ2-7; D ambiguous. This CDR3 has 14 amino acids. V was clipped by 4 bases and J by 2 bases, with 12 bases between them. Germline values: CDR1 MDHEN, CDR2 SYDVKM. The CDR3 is CASSSSRHPYEQYF. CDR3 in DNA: TGTGCCAGCAGTTCTAGTCGCCACCCCTACGAGCAGTACTTC.

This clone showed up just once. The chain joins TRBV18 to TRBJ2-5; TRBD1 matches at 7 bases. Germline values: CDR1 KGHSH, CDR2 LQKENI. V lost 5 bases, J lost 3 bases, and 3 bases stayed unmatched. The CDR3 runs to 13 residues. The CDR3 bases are TGTGCCAGCTCAGGGACAGTAAAAGAGACCCAGTACTTC. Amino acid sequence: CASSGTVKETQYF.

CDR3 loop: CAWERRGIDTQYF. In DNA, the CDR3 is TGTGCCTGGGAACGAAGGGGGATCGATACGCAGTATTTT. This rearrangement joins TRBV30 to TRBJ2-3; the D gene is possibly TRBD1 (6 bases). The V gene's germline CDR1 is GTSNPN and CDR2 SVGIG (reference sequence). V dropped 5 bases and J dropped 6 bases, with 15 bases sitting between them. CDR3 length equals 13 residues.

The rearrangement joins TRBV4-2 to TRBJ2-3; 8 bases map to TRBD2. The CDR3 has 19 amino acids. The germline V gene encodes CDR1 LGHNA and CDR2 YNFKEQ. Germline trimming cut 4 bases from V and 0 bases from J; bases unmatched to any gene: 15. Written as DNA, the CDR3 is TGTGCCAGCAGCCCTCGAGGTAGGCTAGCGGGTTTTAGCACAGATACGCAGTATTTT. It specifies CASSPRGRLAGFSTDTQYF.

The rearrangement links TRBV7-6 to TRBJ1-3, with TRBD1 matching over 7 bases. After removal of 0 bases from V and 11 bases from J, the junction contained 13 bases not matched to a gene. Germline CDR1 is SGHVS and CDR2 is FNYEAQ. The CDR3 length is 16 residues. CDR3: CASSLAGRTGLEAIYF. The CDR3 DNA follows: TGTGCCAGCAGCTTAGCCGGACGGACAGGCCTAGAGGCCATATATTTT.

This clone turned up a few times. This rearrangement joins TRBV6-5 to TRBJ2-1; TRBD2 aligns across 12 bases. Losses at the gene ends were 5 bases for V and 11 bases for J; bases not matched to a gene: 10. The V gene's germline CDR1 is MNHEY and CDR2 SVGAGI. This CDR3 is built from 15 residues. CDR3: CASSTSTSGGSKQFF. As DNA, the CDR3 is TGTGCCAGCAGTACCTCGACTAGCGGGGGAAGTAAGCAGTTCTTC.

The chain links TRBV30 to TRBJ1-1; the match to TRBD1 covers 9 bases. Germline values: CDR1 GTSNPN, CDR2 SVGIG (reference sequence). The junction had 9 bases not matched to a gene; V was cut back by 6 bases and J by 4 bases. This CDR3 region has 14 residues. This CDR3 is CACQQGAGTTEAFF. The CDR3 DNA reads TGTGCCTGTCAACAGGGGGCAGGAACCACTGAAGCTTTCTTT. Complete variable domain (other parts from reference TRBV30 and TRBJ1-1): SQTIHQWPATLVQPVGSPLSLECTVEGTSNPNLYWYRQAAGRGLQLLFYSVGIGQISSEVPQNLSASRPQDRQFILSSKKLLLSDSGFYLCACQQGAGTTEAFFGQGTRLTVV.

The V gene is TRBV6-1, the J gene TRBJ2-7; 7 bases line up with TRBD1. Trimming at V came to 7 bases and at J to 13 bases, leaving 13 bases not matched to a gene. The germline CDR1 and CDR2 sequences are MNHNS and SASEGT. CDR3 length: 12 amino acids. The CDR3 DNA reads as TGTGCCAGCAACGGACAGGACCTCCACCACTACTTC. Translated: CASNGQDLHHYF.

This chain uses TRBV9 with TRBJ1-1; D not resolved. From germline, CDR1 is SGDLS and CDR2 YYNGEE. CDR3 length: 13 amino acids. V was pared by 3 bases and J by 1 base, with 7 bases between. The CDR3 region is CASSALQNTEAFF. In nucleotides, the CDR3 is TGTGCCAGCAGCGCACTACAGAACACTGAAGCTTTCTTT.